One sample yielded the 30 T cell receptor beta chains listed below, sequenced in a study of blood T cell repertoires in COVID-19 (dated by TCRdb to 2018 to 2021). Libraries were prepared through the immunoSEQ multiplex PCR assay. TCRdb stores this immuneACCESS table with in-frame sequences only. Part of the clones is absent; in the studies checked, under half of the shortfall reflects unresolved V genes, and no reason is known for the rest. The sample table contains 100,000 or so clones; only one count was recorded for more than 85% of them. The ten biggest clones cover 4% to 4.5% of the sample. Sequencing was carried out using peripheral blood. These receptors were taken from a man between 18 and 29 years old with acute or convalescent COVID-19.

The chain carries TRBV27 and TRBJ1-1; no clear D gene. This CDR3 is built from 14 residues. Trimming took 0 bases from V and 1 from J, leaving 6 bases between them. Germline V CDR1 and CDR2: MNHEY, SMNVEV (reference sequence). The CDR3 protein is CASSLSLPNTEAFF. Here the CDR3 DNA reads TGTGCCAGCAGTTTATCCCTTCCGAACACTGAAGCTTTCTTT.

The chain carries TRBV30 and TRBJ2-7; 7 bases map to TRBD1. Per the germline V gene, CDR1 is GTSNPN and CDR2 is SVGIG (reference sequence). The CDR3 runs 15 residues. Trimming took 1 base from V and 2 from J; bases not matched to a gene: 8. The DNA of the CDR3 is TGTGCCTGGAGTGGACAGGGCTTATCAACCTACGAGCAGTACTTC. Encoded protein: CAWSGQGLSTYEQYF.

The chain combines TRBV27 with TRBJ1-2, with TRBD1 matching 10 bases. The CDR3 extends over 17 amino acids. Germline V gene lookup returns CDR1 MNHEY and CDR2 SMNVEV (reference sequence). After removal of 5 bases from V and 3 bases from J, the junction contained 12 bases not matched to a gene. DNA for the CDR3: TGTGCCAGCAGTACGCTCCCACCGGGACAGGGGTACTATGGCTACACCTTC. Translating gives CASSTLPPGQGYYGYTF.

This chain links TRBV6-5 with TRBJ2-2; 10 bases are shared with TRBD1. This CDR3 is built from 15 residues. The germline gives CDR1 MNHEY, CDR2 SVGAGI. V lost 4 bases to trimming and J lost 5 bases; unmatched junction nucleotides: 4. The DNA for the CDR3 is TGTGCCAGCAGTTCCGACAGGGGGCATACCGGGGAGCTGTTTTTT. Translating it yields CASSSDRGHTGELFF.

The chain is built from TRBV27 and TRBJ1-3; TRBD1 might be the D (5 bases). Trimming removed 2 bases from V and 3 bases from J, with 11 bases in between. CDR3 size: 15 residues. In germline, CDR1 is MNHEY, CDR2 SMNVEV (reference sequence). CDR3: CASSLLRGGGNTIYF. CDR3 coding DNA: TGTGCCAGCAGTTTACTCCGGGGGGGTGGAAACACCATATATTTT.

The genes are TRBV4-1 and TRBJ2-7; maybe TRBD2 (6 bases). The CDR3 extends over 16 amino acids. The V and J ends lost 0 bases and 4 bases respectively, with 16 bases between them. Germline values: CDR1 MGHRA, CDR2 YSYEKL. The CDR3 protein is CASSQEGGRAIYEQYF. The CDR3, as DNA: TGCGCCAGCAGCCAAGAGGGAGGTAGGGCTATATACGAGCAGTACTTC.

The V call is TRBV3-1 (or the pseudogene TRBV3-2), the J call TRBJ1-1; D gene uncertain. Germline CDR1 and CDR2: LGHDT and YNNKEL (reference sequence). V was clipped by 0 bases and J by 4 bases, with 15 bases between them. This CDR3 has 16 residues. CDR3 DNA: TGTGCCAGCAGCCAAGATCATGAGGAGTTTGGCACTGAAGCTTTCTTT. It encodes CASSQDHEEFGTEAFF.

The V call is TRBV5-1, the J call TRBJ2-1; 14 nucleotides line up with TRBD2. The CDR3 is 20 residues long. The ends lost 0 bases at V and 1 base at J; junction bases unmatched: 9. The V gene's germline CDR1 is SGHRS and CDR2 YFSETQ. For the CDR3, the DNA is TGCGCCAGCAGCTTGGGACTAGCGGGAGGGCCAATGGTATCCTACAATGAGCAGTTCTTC. Translation: CASSLGLAGGPMVSYNEQFF.

The rearrangement links TRBV25-1 to TRBJ1-6, with a tentative D call TRBD1 (5 bases). CDR3 size: 15 residues. Germline assignment: CDR1 MGHDK and CDR2 SYGVNS. Trimming removed 1 base at V and 10 bases at J, with 14 bases between. The CDR3 spells CASSESTGGDSPLHF. The CDR3 DNA reads TGTGCCAGCAGTGAATCAACAGGCGGTGACTCACCCCTCCACTTT.

This clone has just one count. V and J are TRBV5-1 and TRBJ2-7, with D possibly TRBD1 on 6 matching bases. The ends were cut back, 4 bases at V and 4 bases at J, with 21 bases in the middle. CDR1 and CDR2 from the germline V gene are SGHRS and YFSETQ. The CDR3 is 16 amino acids. The CDR3 loop is CASSTRSGTRRYEQYF. Written as DNA, the CDR3 is TGCGCCAGCAGCACGCGCTCCGGGACAAGGAGGTACGAGCAGTACTTC.

This clone was counted only a few times. The sample holds other DNA sequences that translate to the same CDR3. This chain connects TRBV6-5 to TRBJ1-6; 10 nucleotides match TRBD1. Per the germline V gene, CDR1 is MNHEY and CDR2 is SVGAGI. The length of the CDR3 is 14 residues. V dropped 7 bases and J dropped 9; count of bases not matched to a gene: 6. CDR3 DNA: TGTGCCAGCACCTCGACAGGGGGCCGTTCACCCCTCCACTTT. This encodes CASTSTGGRSPLHF.

The chain recombines TRBV6-5 with TRBJ1-6; D might be TRBD1 (5 bases). Germline loops: CDR1 MNHEY, CDR2 SVGAGI. V was shortened by 2 bases and J by 1 base, with 9 bases between the two germline ends. CDR3 length: 16 amino acids. DNA for the CDR3: TGTGCCAGCAGTTACGGGGAGGGGTCCTATAATTCACCCCTCCACTTT. Translated: CASSYGEGSYNSPLHF.

The rearrangement links TRBV19 to TRBJ1-2, with D maybe TRBD1 (6 bases). The CDR3 has 16 residues. Trimming removed 0 bases from V and 8 bases from J, with 19 bases in between. The V gene's germline CDR1 is LNHDA and CDR2 SQIVND (reference sequence). CDR3 bases: TGTGCCAGTAGTATAGATCAAAAGGGAGCAGGGGCCGGCTACACCTTC. It encodes CASSIDQKGAGAGYTF.

V is TRBV28 and J is TRBJ1-2, with D unresolved. The CDR3 runs to 12 residues. V dropped 5 bases and J dropped 2 bases, with 6 bases sitting between them. Germline V CDR1 and CDR2: MDHEN, SYDVKM. The CDR3, as DNA: TGTGCCAGCAGTCGAGAGAACTATGGCTACACCTTC. This sequence encodes CASSRENYGYTF.

This chain uses TRBV25-1 with TRBJ1-3, with D unclear. The CDR3 runs 13 residues. Trimming removed 6 bases from V and 0 bases from J, with 6 bases in between. Germline CDR1 MGHDK, CDR2 SYGVNS. The CDR3 region is CASRVSSGNTIYF. CDR3 DNA sequence: TGTGCCAGCAGGGTTAGCTCTGGAAACACCATATATTTT.

The chain carries TRBV2 and TRBJ1-5, with TRBD1 as a possible D gene (6 bases). CDR3 size: 15 residues. Germline V gives CDR1 SNHLY, CDR2 FYNNEI. Trimming cost V 3 bases and J 10 bases, with 19 bases left between them. The CDR3: CASSDGTDSGGPQHF. As DNA, the CDR3 is TGTGCCAGCAGTGACGGGACGGACAGTGGCGGTCCCCAGCATTTT.

The rearrangement links TRBV25-1 to TRBJ2-7; 10 positions match TRBD1. The CDR3 runs to 15 residues. Trimming took 3 bases from V and 3 from J; bases not matched to a gene: 5. Germline values: CDR1 MGHDK, CDR2 SYGVNS. The CDR3 reads CASSDPRTGGYEQYF. The CDR3 DNA reads TGTGCCAGCAGTGATCCTCGGACAGGGGGCTACGAGCAGTACTTC.

The chain recombines TRBV7-2 with TRBJ2-3; 16 bases match TRBD2. The J segment lost 6 bases and the V segment lost 5 bases, leaving 5 bases of the junction unmatched. Germline V CDR1 and CDR2: SGHTA, FQGNSA. The CDR3 runs to 16 residues. The CDR3 region has the DNA TGTGCCAGCAGCCCGGGACTAGCGGGGGGGCCTGATACGCAGTATTTT. Translated, it gives CASSPGLAGGPDTQYF.

CDR3 sequence: CATRSGAYNEQFF. The CDR3 DNA follows: TGTGCCACTAGATCCGGGGCCTACAATGAGCAGTTCTTC. This chain joins TRBV24-1 and TRBJ2-1; D perhaps matches TRBD2 (5 bases). Trimming stripped 10 bases from V and 2 bases from J, with 11 bases between. The CDR3 consists of 13 residues. The germline gives CDR1 KGHDR, CDR2 SFDVKD.

The rearrangement joins TRBV7-8 to TRBJ2-1; 9 bases match TRBD2. J lost 0 bases, V lost 3 bases, and 6 bases had no gene match. The CDR3 totals 17 residues. Germline lookup yields CDR1 SGHVS and CDR2 FQNEAQ. CDR3 loop: CASSLLAGYSSYNEQFF. The CDR3 DNA is TGTGCCAGCAGCTTGCTAGCGGGGTACAGCTCCTACAATGAGCAGTTCTTC. Full variable domain (remainder filled in from reference TRBV7-8 and TRBJ2-1): GAGVSQSPRYKVAKRGQDVALRCDPISGHVSLFWYQQALGQGPEFLTYFQNEAQLDKSGLPSDRFFAERPEGSVSTLKIQRTQQEDSAVYLCASSLLAGYSSYNEQFFGPGTRLTVL.

This chain connects TRBV2 to TRBJ2-7, with TRBD1 identical over 7 bases. This CDR3 spans 14 amino acids. Germline lookup yields CDR1 SNHLY and CDR2 FYNNEI. The J segment lost 2 bases and the V segment lost 5 bases, leaving 6 bases of the junction unmatched. The CDR3 DNA is TGTGCCAGCAGTATTGAGGGACAGACCTACGAGCAGTACTTC. Translation gives CASSIEGQTYEQYF.

This clone was detected once. V and J are TRBV5-6 and TRBJ1-5, with D tentatively TRBD1 (6 bases). Trimming shortened V by 0 bases and J by 2 bases, and 12 bases separated the two germline ends. Per the germline V gene, CDR1 is SGHDT and CDR2 is YYEEEE. CDR3 length: 16 amino acids. The CDR3 nucleotides read TGTGCCAGCAGCTTGGGCAGGGGTCAGGGCAATCAGCCCCAGCATTTT. Translated: CASSLGRGQGNQPQHF.

This chain uses TRBV19 with TRBJ2-1; 8 bases are shared with TRBD2. V shed 3 bases and J 6 bases; nucleotides not matched to a gene: 7. The CDR3 totals 15 residues. Germline-derived CDR1 and CDR2 are LNHDA and SQIVND (reference sequence). The CDR3 region is CASSMFSGDPNEQFF. In DNA, the CDR3 is TGTGCCAGTAGTATGTTTAGCGGGGACCCCAATGAGCAGTTCTTC.

The V call is TRBV20-1, the J call TRBJ2-3; 7 nucleotides agree with TRBD2. V was clipped by 3 bases and J by 0 bases; unmatched bases: 12. The CDR3 consists of 17 residues. CDR1 is DFQATT and CDR2 is SNEGSKA in the germline V gene (reference sequence). CDR3 loop: CSASGPTSAKSTDTQYF. The CDR3 region has the DNA TGCAGTGCTAGTGGACCAACTAGCGCTAAAAGCACAGATACGCAGTATTTT.

As for this clone: Additional DNA sequences in this sample encode the identical CDR3. The rearrangement uses TRBV7-2 and TRBJ2-3, with TRBD2 as a possible D gene (5 bases). The CDR3 length is 14 residues. Germline V gene lookup returns CDR1 SGHTA and CDR2 FQGNSA. V was cut by 5 bases and J by 0 bases, with 9 bases left in between. The DNA of the CDR3 is TGTGCCAGCAGCCCTGGACTGAGCACAGATACGCAGTATTTT. It yields the protein CASSPGLSTDTQYF.

The chain employs TRBV19 and TRBJ1-1; TRBD1 aligns across 9 bases. The J segment lost 1 base and the V segment lost 7 bases, leaving 16 bases of the junction unmatched. The CDR3 has 18 residues. The germline V gene encodes CDR1 LNHDA and CDR2 SQIVND (reference sequence). As DNA, the CDR3 is TGTGCCAGTAACCCAGGGGGACAGGGACTCTTAAGGAACACTGAAGCTTTCTTT. Encoded protein: CASNPGGQGLLRNTEAFF.

The genes are TRBV6-1 and TRBJ2-7; possible D gene TRBD2, 5 bases. This CDR3 is built from 15 residues. CDR1 is MNHNS, CDR2 SASEGT, per germline. Trimming pared 2 bases from V and 1 base from J, leaving 12 bases between. Here the CDR3 reads CASSERLAGSYEQYF. The CDR3 nucleotides are TGTGCCAGCAGTGAAAGGCTAGCTGGGTCCTACGAGCAGTACTTC.

This chain connects TRBV29-1 to TRBJ2-3; D is unresolved. From germline, CDR1 is SQVTM and CDR2 ANQGSEA. V lost 5 bases and J lost 4, with 4 bases in between. The CDR3 length is 10 residues. CDR3 DNA sequence: TGCAGCGTTCTCGCAGATACGCAGTATTTT. Protein sequence: CSVLADTQYF.

The V call is TRBV5-6, the J call TRBJ1-4; D possibly corresponds to TRBD1 (6 bases). The CDR3 runs 15 residues. Germline V gene lookup returns CDR1 SGHDT and CDR2 YYEEEE. Trimming took off 3 bases at V and 1 base at J, with 10 bases between the two ends. Here the CDR3 reads CASSWAQGTNEKLFF. The CDR3 DNA reads TGTGCCAGCAGCTGGGCACAGGGAACTAATGAAAAACTGTTTTTT.

The rearrangement joins TRBV6-5 to TRBJ2-7, with 9 bases that match TRBD2. The length of the CDR3 is 15 residues. The V segment lost 0 bases and the J segment 6 bases; nucleotides outside the gene matches: 6. The V gene's germline CDR1 is MNHEY and CDR2 SVGAGI. The DNA of the CDR3 is TGTGCCAGCAGTTACTCTAGCGGGAGTTCCCCCGAGCAGTACTTC. Protein product: CASSYSSGSSPEQYF.